One TCR beta chain is described in this entry. Its antigen is currently unknown. The sample is drawn from a study of siplizumab effects on memory and regulatory T cells. Points from the study as a whole: Confirmation was lacking for the suppressive function of proliferating Tregs derived from siplizumab cultures. Sequences that were alloreactive and traceable to unstimulated CD4+ memory cells were significantly reduced by siplizumab.

Approximately 100,000 TCR templates underwent assay in every sample. Produced via immunoSEQ multiplex PCR; TCRdb's table is partial and in-frame only. The sample lists 80,000 to 95,000 clones; 95% were seen once. The CDR3 contains 12 residues. With 3 bases removed from V and 7 bases from J, the gap between germline ends came to 10 bases. Germline V gene lookup returns CDR1 MGHRA and CDR2 YSYEKL. The chain joins TRBV4-1 to TRBJ2-7, with no clear D. The clonotype was recovered from a human donor in good health. Sequencing was done on a sample of CD8+ T cells sorted from blood. The CDR3 sequence is CASSHPKGEQYF. DNA of the CDR3: TGCGCCAGCAGCCATCCGAAAGGGGAGCAGTACTTC.